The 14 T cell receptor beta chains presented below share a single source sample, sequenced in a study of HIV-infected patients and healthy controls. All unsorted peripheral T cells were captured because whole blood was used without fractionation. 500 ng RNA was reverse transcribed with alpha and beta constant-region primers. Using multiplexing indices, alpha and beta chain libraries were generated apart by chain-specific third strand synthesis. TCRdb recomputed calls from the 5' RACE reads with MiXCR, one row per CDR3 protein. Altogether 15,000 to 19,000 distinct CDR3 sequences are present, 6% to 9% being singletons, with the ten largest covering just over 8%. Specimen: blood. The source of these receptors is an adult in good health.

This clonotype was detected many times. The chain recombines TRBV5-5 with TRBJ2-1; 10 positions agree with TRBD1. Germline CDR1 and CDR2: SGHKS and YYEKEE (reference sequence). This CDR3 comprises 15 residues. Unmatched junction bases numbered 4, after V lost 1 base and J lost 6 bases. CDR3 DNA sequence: TGTGCCAGCAGCTTGTTGACAGGGGGCCCCAATGAGCAGTTCTTC. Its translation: CASSLLTGGPNEQFF.

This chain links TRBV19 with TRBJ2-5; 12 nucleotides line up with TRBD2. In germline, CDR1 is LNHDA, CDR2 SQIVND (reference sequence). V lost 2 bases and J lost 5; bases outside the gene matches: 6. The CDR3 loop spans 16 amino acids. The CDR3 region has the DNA TGTGCCAGTAGTATACCGACTAGCGGGAGTGGCGAGACCCAGTACTTC. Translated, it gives CASSIPTSGSGETQYF.

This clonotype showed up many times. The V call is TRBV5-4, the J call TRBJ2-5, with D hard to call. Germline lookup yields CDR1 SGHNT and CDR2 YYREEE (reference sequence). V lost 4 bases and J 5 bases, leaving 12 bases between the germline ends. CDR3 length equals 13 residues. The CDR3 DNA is TGTGCCAGCAGCAAGTCTACCGTGGAGACCCAGTACTTC. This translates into CASSKSTVETQYF.

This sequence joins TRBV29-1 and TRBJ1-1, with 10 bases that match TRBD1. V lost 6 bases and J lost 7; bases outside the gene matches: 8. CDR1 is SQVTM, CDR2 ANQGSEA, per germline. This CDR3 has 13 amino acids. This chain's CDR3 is CSVRTGGENEAFF. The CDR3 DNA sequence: TGCAGCGTCCGGACAGGGGGAGAAAATGAAGCTTTCTTT.

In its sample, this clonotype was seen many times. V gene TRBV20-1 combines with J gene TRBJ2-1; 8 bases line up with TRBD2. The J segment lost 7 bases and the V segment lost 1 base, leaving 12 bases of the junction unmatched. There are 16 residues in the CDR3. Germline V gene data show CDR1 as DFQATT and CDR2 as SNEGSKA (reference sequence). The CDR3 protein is CSARGDTGTRRNEQFF. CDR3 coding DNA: TGCAGTGCTAGAGGGGATACCGGGACTAGGCGTAATGAGCAGTTCTTC.

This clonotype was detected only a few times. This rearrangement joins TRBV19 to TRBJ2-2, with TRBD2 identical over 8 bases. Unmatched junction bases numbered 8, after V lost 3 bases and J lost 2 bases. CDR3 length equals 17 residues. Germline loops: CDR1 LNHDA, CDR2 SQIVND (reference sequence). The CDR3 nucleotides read TGTGCCAGTAGTATGGGTGGTAGCGGGATCAACACCGGGGAGCTGTTTTTT. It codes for CASSMGGSGINTGELFF. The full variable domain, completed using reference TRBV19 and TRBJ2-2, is DGGITQSPKYLFRKEGQNVTLSCEQNLNHDAMYWYRQDPGQGLRLIYYSQIVNDFQKGDIAEGYSVSREKKESFPLTVTSAQKNPTAFYLCASSMGGSGINTGELFFGEGSRLTVL.

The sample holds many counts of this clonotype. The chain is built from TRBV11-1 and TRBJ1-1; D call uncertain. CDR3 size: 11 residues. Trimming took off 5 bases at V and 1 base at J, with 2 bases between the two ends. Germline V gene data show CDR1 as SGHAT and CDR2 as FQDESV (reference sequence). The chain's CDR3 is CASSKNTEAFF. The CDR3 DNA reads TGTGCCAGCAGCAAGAACACTGAAGCTTTCTTT.

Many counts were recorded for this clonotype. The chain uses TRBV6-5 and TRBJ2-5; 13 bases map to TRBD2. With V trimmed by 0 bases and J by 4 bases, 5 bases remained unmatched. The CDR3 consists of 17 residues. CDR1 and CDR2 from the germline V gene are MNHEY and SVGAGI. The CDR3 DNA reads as TGTGCCAGCAGTTACTCACAACTAGCGGGAGGGCGAGAGACCCAGTACTTC. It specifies CASSYSQLAGGRETQYF.

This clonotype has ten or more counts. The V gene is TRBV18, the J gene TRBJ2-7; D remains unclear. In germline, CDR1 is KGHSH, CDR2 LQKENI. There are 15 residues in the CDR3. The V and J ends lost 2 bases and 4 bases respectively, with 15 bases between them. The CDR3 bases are TGTGCCAGCTCACCAGTGCGAGTACAAGATTACGAGCAGTACTTC. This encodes CASSPVRVQDYEQYF.

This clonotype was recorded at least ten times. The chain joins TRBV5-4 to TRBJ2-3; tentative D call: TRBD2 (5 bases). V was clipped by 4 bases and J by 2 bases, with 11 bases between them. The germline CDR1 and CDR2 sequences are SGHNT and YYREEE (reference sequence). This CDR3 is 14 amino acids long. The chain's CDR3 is CASSQEAPTDTQYF. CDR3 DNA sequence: TGTGCCAGCAGCCAGGAGGCCCCCACAGATACGCAGTATTTT.

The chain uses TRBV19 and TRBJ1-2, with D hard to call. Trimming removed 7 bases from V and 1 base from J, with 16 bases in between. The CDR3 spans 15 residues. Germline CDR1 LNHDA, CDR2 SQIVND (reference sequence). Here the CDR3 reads CASMDGSNVNYGYTF. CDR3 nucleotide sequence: TGTGCCAGTATGGACGGAAGTAATGTTAACTATGGCTACACCTTC.

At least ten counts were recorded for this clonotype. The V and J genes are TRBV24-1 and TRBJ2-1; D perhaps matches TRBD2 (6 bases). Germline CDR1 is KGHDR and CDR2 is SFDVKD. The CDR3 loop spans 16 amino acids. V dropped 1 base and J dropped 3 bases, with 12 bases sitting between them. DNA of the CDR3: TGTGCCACCAGTGATTTCGGGGGAGGCTTCTACAATGAGCAGTTCTTC. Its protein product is CATSDFGGGFYNEQFF.

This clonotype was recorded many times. The DNA for the CDR3 is TGTGCCAGCAGTCCCGGGACAGCCCTCTACGAGCAGTACTTC. Protein sequence: CASSPGTALYEQYF. This rearrangement joins TRBV2 to TRBJ2-7; 7 nucleotides agree with TRBD1. The trim removed 5 bases at V and 3 bases at J, leaving 7 bases unmatched. The germline gives CDR1 SNHLY, CDR2 FYNNEI. This CDR3 has 14 amino acids.

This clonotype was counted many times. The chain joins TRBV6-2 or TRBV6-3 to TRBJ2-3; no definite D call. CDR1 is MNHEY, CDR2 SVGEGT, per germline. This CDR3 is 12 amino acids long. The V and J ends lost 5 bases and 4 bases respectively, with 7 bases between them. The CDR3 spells CASSRTADTQYF. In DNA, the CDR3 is TGTGCCAGCAGTAGGACGGCAGATACGCAGTATTTT.